This T cell receptor beta chain is drawn from a study of control samples from healthy donors and cancer patients. Assay used: immunoSEQ multiplex PCR; TCRdb lists only in-frame clones, some missing. The table lists 45,000 or so clones, approximately 87% of them singletons. Germline loops: CDR1 LGHNA, CDR2 YNFKEQ. The CDR3 has 17 residues. V was cut by 0 bases and J by 7 bases, with 18 bases left in between. Sequencing used PBMCs. The clonotype was recovered from a woman aged 60-75 years with lung cancer. V is TRBV4-2 and J is TRBJ1-4; D is uncertain. This CDR3 reads CASSQEPVLSGSEKLFF. CDR3 in DNA: TGTGCCAGCAGCCAAGAGCCCGTACTTTCGGGTAGTGAAAAACTGTTTTTT.